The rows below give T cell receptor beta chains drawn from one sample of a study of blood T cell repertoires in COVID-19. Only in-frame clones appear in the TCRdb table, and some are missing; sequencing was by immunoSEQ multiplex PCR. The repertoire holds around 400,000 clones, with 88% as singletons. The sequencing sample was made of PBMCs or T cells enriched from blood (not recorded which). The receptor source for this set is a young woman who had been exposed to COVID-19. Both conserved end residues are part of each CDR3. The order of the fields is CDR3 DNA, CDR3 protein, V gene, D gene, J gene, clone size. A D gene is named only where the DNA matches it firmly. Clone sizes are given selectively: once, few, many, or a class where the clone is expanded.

CDR3nt: TGTGCCAGCAGTGATCAGGGCTACGAGCAGTACTTC
CDR3aa: CASSDQGYEQYF
v_gene: TRBV6-1
d_gene: NA
j_gene: TRBJ2-7
abundance: NA

CDR3nt: TGTGCCATCAGGAGGACAGGGGCAGATTCACCCCTCCACTTT
CDR3aa: CAIRRTGADSPLHF
v_gene: TRBV10-3
d_gene: TRBD1
j_gene: TRBJ1-6
abundance: NA

CDR3nt: TGTGCCAGCAGGCCGGGACAGGGATGGACTGAAGCTTTCTTT
CDR3aa: CASRPGQGWTEAFF
v_gene: TRBV28
d_gene: TRBD1
j_gene: TRBJ1-1
abundance: NA

CDR3nt: TGCGCCAGCAGCTACACGAACACCGGGGAGCTGTTTTTT
CDR3aa: CASSYTNTGELFF
v_gene: TRBV5-1
d_gene: NA
j_gene: TRBJ2-2
abundance: NA

CDR3nt: TGTGCCAGCAGTGGACAGTTACTTGGTGAAGCTTTCTTT
CDR3aa: CASSGQLLGEAFF
v_gene: TRBV2
d_gene: NA
j_gene: TRBJ1-1
abundance: NA

CDR3nt: TGTGCCATCAGTGAGTCAGGGAGCTCCTACAATGAGCAGTTCTTC
CDR3aa: CAISESGSSYNEQFF
v_gene: TRBV10-3
d_gene: NA
j_gene: TRBJ2-1
abundance: NA

CDR3nt: TGTGCCTGGAGTAGAGGGGAGGGAGGCGAAAAACTGTTTTTT
CDR3aa: CAWSRGEGGEKLFF
v_gene: TRBV30
d_gene: NA
j_gene: TRBJ1-4
abundance: NA

CDR3nt: TGCGCCAGCAGCGGGGACAGGGCCCTCAACACCATATATTTT
CDR3aa: CASSGDRALNTIYF
v_gene: TRBV5-1
d_gene: TRBD1
j_gene: TRBJ1-3
abundance: few

CDR3nt: TGTGCCAGCAGTTCGTATAACGGACAACAAAATGAAAAACTGTTTTTT
CDR3aa: CASSSYNGQQNEKLFF
v_gene: TRBV27
d_gene: NA
j_gene: TRBJ1-4
abundance: once

CDR3nt: TGTGCCAGCAGTCCCCCCGGACTAGCGGGAGATACGCAGTATTTT
CDR3aa: CASSPPGLAGDTQYF
v_gene: TRBV28
d_gene: TRBD2
j_gene: TRBJ2-3
abundance: NA

CDR3nt: TGTGCCATCCGGAAGGGGGCCGGTGAAAAACTGTTTTTT
CDR3aa: CAIRKGAGEKLFF
v_gene: TRBV10-3
d_gene: TRBD1
j_gene: TRBJ1-4
abundance: NA

CDR3nt: TGTGCCAGCGGTTCCCCTGGAGGGGTGCCTGGCTACACCTTC
CDR3aa: CASGSPGGVPGYTF
v_gene: TRBV7-9
d_gene: NA
j_gene: TRBJ1-2
abundance: NA

CDR3nt: TGCAGCGTTGAAGGGTACAGTACCTACGAGCAGTACTTC
CDR3aa: CSVEGYSTYEQYF
v_gene: TRBV29-1
d_gene: NA
j_gene: TRBJ2-7
abundance: NA

CDR3nt: TGTGCCAGCAGCCACAGGGGTCGGGAGCGAGAGACCCAGTACTTC
CDR3aa: CASSHRGRERETQYF
v_gene: TRBV11-2
d_gene: NA
j_gene: TRBJ2-5
abundance: NA

CDR3nt: TGTGCCAGCAGCGTAGGGGGAGGGCCCGGCAATGAGCAGTTCTTC
CDR3aa: CASSVGGGPGNEQFF
v_gene: TRBV9
d_gene: TRBD2
j_gene: TRBJ2-1
abundance: NA

CDR3nt: TGTGCCAGCAGCACCGACCCTAGCGGGAGTTATTTCGAGCAGTACTTC
CDR3aa: CASSTDPSGSYFEQYF
v_gene: TRBV5-5
d_gene: TRBD2
j_gene: TRBJ2-7
abundance: once

CDR3nt: TGCAGTGCTAGTGGTGGCAGGGGCAAACACGAGCAGTACTTC
CDR3aa: CSASGGRGKHEQYF
v_gene: TRBV20-1
d_gene: NA
j_gene: TRBJ2-7
abundance: NA